A selection of T cell receptor beta chains follows, all from one sample in a study of cytomegalovirus exposure and HLA in healthy donors. Using immunoSEQ multiplex PCR, the repertoire was profiled, and TCRdb retains in-frame clones only, with some absent. The data hold around 140,000 clones, with roughly four fifths observed a single time. The sequenced material came from PBMCs. All receptors come from a female donor in good health and CMV-seropositive. CDR3s include the opening cysteine and the closing phenylalanine or tryptophan. Each record gives: J gene, V gene, CDR3 protein.

J gene: TRBJ2-1
V gene: TRBV4-1
CDR3 protein: CASSQEGEASSYNEQFF

J gene: TRBJ1-1
V gene: TRBV10-3
CDR3 protein: CAISGSGNTEAFF

J gene: TRBJ2-3
V gene: TRBV5-1
CDR3 protein: CASSDVPTGDTQYF

J gene: TRBJ2-2
V gene: TRBV10-2
CDR3 protein: CASSYLVPGELFF

J gene: TRBJ2-5
V gene: TRBV28
CDR3 protein: CASSSYPTSGGAMQETQYF

J gene: TRBJ2-1
V gene: TRBV6-5
CDR3 protein: CASSYHGQGLNEQFF

J gene: TRBJ2-7
V gene: TRBV28
CDR3 protein: CASSLMSSGGVYEQYF

J gene: TRBJ2-7
V gene: TRBV7-9
CDR3 protein: CASSLSGTGSVEQYF

J gene: TRBJ1-6
V gene: TRBV7-6
CDR3 protein: CASSLALNSNSPFHF

J gene: TRBJ2-4
V gene: TRBV16
CDR3 protein: CASSTGSENIQYF

J gene: TRBJ1-6
V gene: TRBV7-9
CDR3 protein: CASSLTRSPLHF

J gene: TRBJ2-7
V gene: TRBV11-1
CDR3 protein: CASSWDRGYEQYF

J gene: TRBJ2-7
V gene: TRBV4-2
CDR3 protein: CASSQDPGASVGGEQYF

J gene: TRBJ1-5
V gene: TRBV5-6
CDR3 protein: CASSFAGGKGYSNQPQHF

J gene: TRBJ2-5
V gene: TRBV9
CDR3 protein: CASSSSPGETQYF

J gene: TRBJ1-5
V gene: TRBV6-5
CDR3 protein: CASSYLTRDSNQPQHF

J gene: TRBJ2-7
V gene: TRBV4-1
CDR3 protein: CASSQVLQGINYEQYF

J gene: TRBJ1-1
V gene: TRBV4-1
CDR3 protein: CASSQQWNTEAFF

J gene: TRBJ2-7
V gene: TRBV30
CDR3 protein: CAWSVGLYEQYF

J gene: TRBJ2-5
V gene: TRBV27
CDR3 protein: CASSLNSGTGETQYF

J gene: NA
V gene: TRBV30
CDR3 protein: CAWNLPGQGAGYEQYF

J gene: TRBJ2-1
V gene: TRBV7-9
CDR3 protein: CASSGGAAYNEQFF

J gene: TRBJ1-6
V gene: TRBV5-4
CDR3 protein: CASSAYAYNSPLHF

J gene: TRBJ2-7
V gene: TRBV27
CDR3 protein: CASSPQTSAYPYEQYF

J gene: TRBJ2-5
V gene: TRBV6-1
CDR3 protein: CASSLLQETQYF

J gene: TRBJ2-3
V gene: TRBV13
CDR3 protein: CASSSGGADTQYF

J gene: TRBJ1-2
V gene: TRBV9
CDR3 protein: CASSDPRSAYGYTF

J gene: TRBJ2-1
V gene: TRBV1
CDR3 protein: CTSSQGANNEQFF

J gene: TRBJ2-3
V gene: TRBV15
CDR3 protein: CATSRALAAGYTDTQYF

J gene: TRBJ2-7
V gene: TRBV9
CDR3 protein: CASSPEDSSYYEQYF

J gene: TRBJ1-5
V gene: TRBV28
CDR3 protein: CASSPPEGAGQPQHF

J gene: TRBJ1-2
V gene: TRBV18
CDR3 protein: CASSSGQGVGYTF

J gene: TRBJ1-5
V gene: TRBV19
CDR3 protein: CASRTTGDQPQHF

J gene: TRBJ1-3
V gene: TRBV5-4
CDR3 protein: CASSLYGNTIYF

J gene: TRBJ1-1
V gene: TRBV6-1
CDR3 protein: CASRPGENTEAFF

J gene: TRBJ2-5
V gene: TRBV6-5
CDR3 protein: CASSSETSGPTAQYF

J gene: TRBJ1-1
V gene: TRBV7-9
CDR3 protein: CASSRAGSEAFF

J gene: TRBJ1-1
V gene: TRBV7-2
CDR3 protein: CASSFGENTEAFF

J gene: TRBJ1-1
V gene: TRBV5-4
CDR3 protein: CASSLGGGTMNTEAFF

J gene: TRBJ2-5
V gene: TRBV11-2
CDR3 protein: CASSPLAGGQETQYF

J gene: TRBJ1-2
V gene: TRBV10-3
CDR3 protein: CAIRDRVDYGYTF

J gene: TRBJ1-1
V gene: TRBV5-5
CDR3 protein: CASSVYGAMNTEAFF

J gene: TRBJ1-1
V gene: TRBV18
CDR3 protein: CASSPISSPISGTEAFF

J gene: TRBJ2-5
V gene: TRBV6-5
CDR3 protein: CASSYGLAGVEETQYF

J gene: TRBJ2-6
V gene: TRBV9
CDR3 protein: CASSVGTGLSGANVLTF

J gene: TRBJ2-3
V gene: TRBV6-5
CDR3 protein: CASSPQGTTQYF

J gene: TRBJ2-5
V gene: TRBV5-1
CDR3 protein: CASTPQSPRRETQYF

J gene: TRBJ2-4
V gene: TRBV21-1
CDR3 protein: CANPPSGNIQYF

J gene: TRBJ2-3
V gene: TRBV10-3
CDR3 protein: CASSLTGQASTDTQYF

J gene: TRBJ1-2
V gene: TRBV25-1
CDR3 protein: CASSEWRNYGYTF

J gene: TRBJ2-1
V gene: TRBV18
CDR3 protein: CASSTETGGVYNEQFF

J gene: TRBJ1-4
V gene: TRBV28
CDR3 protein: CASSLRGRDRKLFF

J gene: TRBJ1-6
V gene: TRBV19
CDR3 protein: CASSIVSTGSYNSPLHF

J gene: TRBJ2-3
V gene: TRBV5-3
CDR3 protein: CARIDTWHSGTGGGTDTQYF